The 16 T cell receptor beta chains below were found in one sample sequenced in a study of beta chain features in type 1 diabetes. As every portion of the isolated RNA was reverse transcribed, the sequencing read expressed TCRB transcripts. Repertoires were generated with immunoSEQ multiplex PCR, while TCRdb's copy carries only in-frame clones and drops some. The sample shows tens of thousands of clones, 65% to 70% of them seen only once. The study, taken as a whole, reports: In all four CD4+ subsets, TCRB CDR3 length was significantly, moderately reduced in type 1 diabetes.

These receptors' antigens are unknown. The sample was Tregs from blood. All receptors come from a man aged 30-40 years with type 1 diabetes. Some clones in this sample may be carry-over from other donors' samples.

V and J are TRBV28 and TRBJ2-3, with D possibly TRBD2 on 6 matching bases. Trimming removed 3 bases from V and 3 bases from J, with 13 bases in between. Germline lookup yields CDR1 MDHEN and CDR2 SYDVKM. The CDR3 runs to 15 residues. CDR3 DNA sequence: TGTGCCAGCAGTTTCTCAGTTAGCGGTACAGATACGCAGTATTTT. Amino acid sequence: CASSFSVSGTDTQYF. Complete variable domain (other parts from reference TRBV28 and TRBJ2-3): DVKVTQSSRYLVKRTGEKVFLECVQDMDHENMFWYRQDPGLGLRLIYFSYDVKMKEKGDIPEGYSVSREKKERFSLILESASTNQTSMYLCASSFSVSGTDTQYFGPGTRLTVL.

This chain connects TRBV5-1 to TRBJ2-5; TRBD1 matches at 8 bases. The CDR3 length is 14 residues. With V trimmed by 4 bases and J by 7 bases, 9 bases remained unmatched. Germline V gives CDR1 SGHRS, CDR2 YFSETQ. CDR3 residues: CASSPRQGKGTQYF. In nucleotides, the CDR3 is TGCGCCAGCAGCCCGAGACAGGGGAAGGGGACCCAGTACTTC. The whole variable domain, filled in from reference TRBV5-1 and TRBJ2-5, reads KAGVTQTPRYLIKTRGQQVTLSCSPISGHRSVSWYQQTPGQGLQFLFEYFSETQRNKGNFPGRFSGRQFSNSRSEMNVSTLELGDSALYLCASSPRQGKGTQYFGPGTRLLVL.

This clone was detected only once. CDR3 loop: CASSDSAGYEQYF. CDR3 sequence (DNA): TGTGCCAGCAGTGACTCCGCAGGGTACGAGCAGTACTTC. This chain links TRBV6-4 with TRBJ2-7; possible D gene TRBD1, 5 bases. Germline V CDR1 and CDR2: MRHNA, SNTAGT. This CDR3 has 13 residues. Deletions cut 0 bases from V and 4 bases from J, with 7 bases between.

The genes are TRBV10-3 and TRBJ1-2; 7 bases agree with TRBD1. The length of the CDR3 is 16 residues. Trimming took 4 bases from V and 8 from J; bases not matched to a gene: 16. Per germline, CDR1 ENHRY and CDR2 SYGVKD. The chain's CDR3 is CAISAPDRLTQEGYTF. In nucleotides, the CDR3 is TGTGCCATCAGTGCGCCGGACAGGCTAACGCAGGAGGGCTACACCTTC.

The DNA for the CDR3 is TGCGCCAGCAGCCAAACGACAGGGCTAGGAAACACCATATATTTT. This translates into CASSQTTGLGNTIYF. The J gene is TRBJ1-3, the V gene TRBV4-3, with TRBD1 matching 7 bases. CDR1 and CDR2 (germline): LGHNA, YSLEER. There are 15 residues in the CDR3. V shed 2 bases, J shed 4 bases, and the junction held 5 bases outside the gene matches.

The chain recombines TRBV11-2 with TRBJ2-3; D gene unclear. This CDR3 comprises 14 residues. V lost 5 bases and J 1 base, leaving 10 bases between the germline ends. The germline V gene has CDR1 SGHAT and CDR2 FQNNGV. CDR3 sequence: CASSDSLRTDTQYF. The CDR3 DNA is TGTGCCAGCAGCGACTCACTCCGCACAGATACGCAGTATTTT.

The chain joins TRBV28 to TRBJ2-1, with 7 bases matching TRBD1. This CDR3 has 14 residues. The germline V gene has CDR1 MDHEN and CDR2 SYDVKM. V dropped 7 bases and J dropped 8; count of bases not matched to a gene: 11. The CDR3 coding sequence is TGTGCCAGCAATACCTGGGACAGATCACATGAGCAGTTCTTC. Amino acids: CASNTWDRSHEQFF.

This clone was seen more than once but under ten times. This rearrangement joins TRBV6-5 to TRBJ1-1; D remains ambiguous. Trimming removed 6 bases at V and 8 bases at J, with 13 bases between. Germline V gene data show CDR1 as MNHEY and CDR2 as SVGAGI. The length of the CDR3 is 12 residues. The CDR3 region has the DNA TGTGCCAGCAGGGGCCCACAAAACGAAGCTTTCTTT. Translated: CASRGPQNEAFF.

The chain uses TRBV4-3 and TRBJ2-3; D is undetermined. Trimming pared 3 bases from V and 4 bases from J, leaving 11 bases between. This CDR3 is 14 amino acids long. The germline gives CDR1 LGHNA, CDR2 YSLEER. The CDR3 loop is CASSQYGEADTQYF. Written as DNA, the CDR3 is TGCGCCAGCAGCCAGTACGGTGAGGCAGATACGCAGTATTTT.

The genes are TRBV4-2 and TRBJ1-1, with a possible D match to TRBD1 (6 bases). The CDR3 is 15 amino acids. Germline lookup yields CDR1 LGHNA and CDR2 YNFKEQ. Trimming stripped 8 bases from V and 3 bases from J, with 19 bases between. CDR3 residues: CASGLPGTPYTEAFF. As DNA, the CDR3 is TGTGCCAGCGGACTCCCCGGGACACCCTACACTGAAGCTTTCTTT.

The chain joins TRBV7-3 to TRBJ2-2; D is uncertain. CDR3 size: 12 residues. Germline CDR1 and CDR2: SGHTA and FQGTGA. The V and J ends lost 4 bases and 2 bases respectively, with 2 bases between them. Written as DNA, the CDR3 is TGTGCCAGCAGCTCTAACACCGGGGAGCTGTTTTTT. It encodes CASSSNTGELFF.

The V call is TRBV6-5, the J call TRBJ2-1; D gene ambiguous. Between the trimmed V and J ends, which lost 8 bases and 4 bases, there was a span of 6 bases. The germline V gene encodes CDR1 MNHEY and CDR2 SVGAGI. This CDR3 region has 11 residues. CDR3 in amino acids: CASQKYNEQFF. The CDR3 nucleotides are TGTGCCAGCCAGAAGTACAATGAGCAGTTCTTC.

CDR3 DNA sequence: TGTGCCAGCAGCCCTCGACTAGCAGAGACCCAGTACTTC. Encoded protein: CASSPRLAETQYF. The chain carries TRBV9 and TRBJ2-5; 7 positions match TRBD2. This CDR3 is 13 amino acids long. Looked up from germline, CDR1 is SGDLS and CDR2 is YYNGEE. V shed 4 bases, J shed 4 bases, and the junction held 4 bases outside the gene matches.

The CDR3 nucleotides read TGCGCCAGCAGCCCCAACCAAGAGACCCAGTACTTC. It specifies CASSPNQETQYF. The chain is built from TRBV5-1 and TRBJ2-5, with D unresolved. Germline CDR1 is SGHRS and CDR2 is YFSETQ. CDR3 size: 12 residues. V lost 4 bases, J lost 0 bases, and 4 bases lay in between.

The chain couples TRBV2 to TRBJ2-5, with unresolved D. The V end was cut by 6 bases, the J end by 2 bases, with 10 bases between. The germline CDR1 and CDR2 sequences are SNHLY and FYNNEI. The CDR3 has 13 amino acids. Here the CDR3 reads CASRRVSQETQYF. The DNA of the CDR3 is TGTGCCAGCAGGCGAGTGTCGCAAGAGACCCAGTACTTC. Supplemented by reference TRBV2 and TRBJ2-5, the full variable domain reads EPEVTQTPSHQVTQMGQEVILRCVPISNHLYFYWYRQILGQKVEFLVSFYNNEISEKSEIFDDQFSVERPDGSNFTLKIRSTKLEDSAMYFCASRRVSQETQYFGPGTRLLVL.

The V call is TRBV5-1, the J call TRBJ1-1; no clear D. CDR1 is SGHRS, CDR2 YFSETQ, per germline. The CDR3 covers 13 residues. The ends were cut back, 5 bases at V and 3 bases at J, with 11 bases in the middle. CDR3 sequence reads: CASRSSWDTEAFF. The CDR3 region has the DNA TGCGCCAGCAGATCTAGCTGGGACACTGAAGCTTTCTTT.